Listed here is a single T cell receptor beta chain. Its antigen is unknown. Profiling relied on immunoSEQ multiplex PCR, and the TCRdb table lists in-frame clones only, not all of them. The repertoire consists of 45,000 to 60,000 clones, with around 80% occurring once and the leading ten covering around 4.9%. The sample comes from a study of a mutant IDH1 vaccine in newly diagnosed glioma. About the research overall: Prior therapy was radiotherapy, temozolomide, or both; most received both.

Time point given: week 5, during vaccination. In the vaccine, a single dose held 300 ug of the mutant IDH1 20-mer peptide, along with topical imiquimod. This CDR3 spans 15 amino acids. CDR1 and CDR2 from the germline V gene are SQVTM and ANQGSEA. The V gene lost 5 bases and the J gene lost 8 bases, with 22 bases spanning the gap. The sample here was PBMCs, taken from a glioma patient whose treatment included an IDH1 peptide vaccine. The origin of this receptor is a man aged 45-65 years with glioma. The chain recombines TRBV29-1 with TRBJ2-1, with D possibly matching TRBD2 (6 bases). The CDR3 nucleotides read TGCAGCGTTCTGGAGATGGGACTGCTAAACGATGAGCAGTTCTTC. Residues: CSVLEMGLLNDEQFF.